Listed below are T cell receptor beta chains from one sample, sequenced in a study of T cells after yellow fever vaccination. A single record per CDR3 protein comes from TCRdb applying MiXCR to the 5' RACE reads. The sample shows 450,000 to 600,000 distinct CDR3 sequences, 17% of them seen only once. The source was PBMCs, collected 5 to 6 days after the first yellow fever vaccination. All receptors derive from a man aged 18 to 35 who received the YFV17D yellow fever vaccine. Each CDR3 is given with its conserved first and last residue. Fields, in order: clone size, J gene, D gene, V gene, CDR3 DNA, CDR3 protein. A D gene is named only where the DNA matches it firmly. Expanded clones get a size class; other rows say once, few or many, or leave the size out.

>NA|TRBJ1-2|NA|TRBV6-2/TRBV6-3
TGTGCCAGCAGTTATAATCCGGGGATCGTCTATGGCTACACCTTC
CASSYNPGIVYGYTF
>few|TRBJ1-1|NA|TRBV5-1
TGCGCCAGCAGCCTGATAGGGAGGGAGGACACTGAAGCTTTCTTT
CASSLIGREDTEAFF
>few|TRBJ1-2|NA|TRBV14
TGTGCCAGCAGCCAAACTAGGACACAACTAAACTATGGCTACACCTTC
CASSQTRTQLNYGYTF
>NA|TRBJ2-1|NA|TRBV11-2
TGTGCCAGCAGCTTAGATCTGGGACACAATGAGCAGTTCTTC
CASSLDLGHNEQFF
>NA|TRBJ1-5|TRBD1|TRBV4-3
TGCGCCAGCAGCCAAGATCGGGGACAGGGGGGATTGCCCCAGCATTTT
CASSQDRGQGGLPQHF
>few|TRBJ2-7|TRBD2|TRBV20-1
TGCAGTGTCAGCGGCGGGGGATCCTACGAGCAGTACTTC
CSVSGGGSYEQYF
>few|TRBJ2-1|TRBD2|TRBV10-3
TGTGCCATCAGTGAGTCAAGTAGCGGGGTCTTAGGGAATGAGCAGTTCTTC
CAISESSSGVLGNEQFF
>NA|TRBJ1-5|NA|TRBV7-8
TGTGCCAGCAGCCCGTTGGCGGATCAGCCCCAGCATTTT
CASSPLADQPQHF
>NA|TRBJ2-5|NA|TRBV6-1
TGTGCCAGCAGTCAGGGCAGGGTTGGAGAGACCCAGTACTTC
CASSQGRVGETQYF
>NA|TRBJ2-7|TRBD1|TRBV7-2
TGTGCCAGCAACTGGGGACAGACCTACGAGCAGTACTTC
CASNWGQTYEQYF
>NA|TRBJ2-2|NA|TRBV15
TGTGCCACCAATAAGGGGGTGAACACCGGGGAGCTGTTTTTT
CATNKGVNTGELFF
>NA|TRBJ2-3|TRBD2|TRBV9
TGTGCCAGCAGCGGCGGGGGGAGTTGGTACACACATACGCAGTATTTT
CASSGGGSWYTHTQYF
>few|TRBJ2-2|NA|TRBV11-2
TGTGCCAGCAGCCAAGGTCGCGGTACGAACACCGGGGAGCTGTTTTTT
CASSQGRGTNTGELFF
>NA|TRBJ2-3|NA|TRBV9
TGTGCCAGCAGCGTAGGTGTGGGGGAGGGCACAGATACGCAGTATTTT
CASSVGVGEGTDTQYF
>NA|TRBJ1-5|NA|TRBV3-1
TGTGCCAGCAGCCAAGTTGTTGGACAGCCCCAGCATTTT
CASSQVVGQPQHF
>few|TRBJ2-7|NA|TRBV5-1
TGCGCCAGCAGCTTTGAAGGCATCCACGAGCAGTACTTC
CASSFEGIHEQYF
>NA|TRBJ2-5|NA|TRBV6-2/TRBV6-3
TGTGCCAGCAGCTCCGGACAGATTTTTGAGACCCAGTACTTC
CASSSGQIFETQYF
>few|TRBJ1-2|NA|TRBV6-5
TGTGCCAGCAGCAAAGCCCCCTATGGCTACACCTTC
CASSKAPYGYTF
>NA|TRBJ1-1|NA|TRBV11-1
TGTGCCAGCAGCCCACGATTCAGCCTCGTGGGGATCAACACTGAAGCTTTCTTT
CASSPRFSLVGINTEAFF
>few|TRBJ2-7|NA|TRBV6-5
TGTGCCAGCGTCGGGGGCCGCTACGAGCAGTACTTC
CASVGGRYEQYF
>NA|TRBJ1-2|NA|TRBV29-1
TGCAGCGTTGAAGATCGGAGGCCGTATGGCTACACCTTC
CSVEDRRPYGYTF
>few|TRBJ2-3|TRBD2|TRBV6-5
TGTGCCAGCAGTTCGGGACTAGCAGGGGATACGCAGTATTTT
CASSSGLAGDTQYF
>few|TRBJ2-5|TRBD2|TRBV29-1
TGCAGCGTCCAGCGGGGGGCGGAAGAGACCCAGTACTTC
CSVQRGAEETQYF
>few|TRBJ1-1|TRBD1|TRBV6-1
TGTGCCAGCGGGACAGGGTGGGCTTTCTTT
CASGTGWAFF
>few|TRBJ2-7|NA|TRBV19
TGTGCCAGTAGTATTCTAGATGGATCCTACGAGCAGTACTTC
CASSILDGSYEQYF
>NA|TRBJ2-7|NA|TRBV6-1
TGTGCCAGTACCGGGACAACAATTTACGAGCAGTACTTC
CASTGTTIYEQYF
>NA|TRBJ2-5|NA|TRBV29-1
TGCAGCGTTGAGGTGTGGTCGAACCAAGAGACCCAGTACTTC
CSVEVWSNQETQYF
>few|TRBJ2-3|NA|TRBV2
TGTGCCAGCAGTGAGGGACAATTCACAGATACGCAGTATTTT
CASSEGQFTDTQYF
>few|TRBJ1-4|NA|TRBV7-2
TGTGCCAGCAGCTTTACCGCAACTAATGAAAAACTGTTTTTT
CASSFTATNEKLFF
>few|TRBJ1-4|TRBD1|TRBV23-1
TGCGCCAGCAGTCAAGGAGAACCGGGACAGTTTAATGAAAAACTGTTTTTT
CASSQGEPGQFNEKLFF
>NA|TRBJ2-2|TRBD1|TRBV12-3/TRBV12-4
TGTGCCAGCAGTTTAAGGTTGGGACAGGGGACCGGGGAGCTGTTTTTT
CASSLRLGQGTGELFF
>few|TRBJ2-5|NA|TRBV9
TGTGCCAGCAGCGTAAGTGAGCAAGAGACCCAGTACTTC
CASSVSEQETQYF
>NA|TRBJ2-5|NA|TRBV4-3
TGCGCCAGCAGCCAAAACCTGGGACCGCCAGAGACCCAGTACTTC
CASSQNLGPPETQYF
>once|TRBJ2-5|NA|TRBV2
TGTGCCAGCAGTGTTCAGGGGGGACAAGAGACCCAGTACTTC
CASSVQGGQETQYF